The next 11 T cell receptor beta chains were all read from a single sample in a study of OX40 agonist ivuxolimab in advanced cancers. Profiled with immunoSEQ multiplex PCR; TCRdb holds only in-frame clones, not every one. The profile shows some 52,000 clones, roughly nine tenths of them singletons. The material sequenced was CD4+ or CD8+ T cells sorted from blood, taken in a trial of the OX40 agonist ivuxolimab. The receptors were sampled from an adult with an advanced solid tumor such as melanoma, head and neck, liver or kidney cancer.

J is TRBJ2-7 and V is TRBV18; 12 nucleotides align to TRBD1. The V gene's germline CDR1 is KGHSH and CDR2 LQKENI. Unmatched junction bases numbered 5, after V lost 6 bases and J lost 5 bases. This CDR3 spans 14 amino acids. CDR3 coding DNA: TGTGCCAGCTCTCCCGGGACAGGGGGCCACGAGCAGTACTTC. Amino acid sequence: CASSPGTGGHEQYF. The variable domain in full, completed from reference TRBV18 and TRBJ2-7, reads NAGVMQNPRHLVRRRGQEARLRCSPMKGHSHVYWYRQLPEEGLKFMVYLQKENIIDESGMPKERFSAEFPKEGPSILRIQQVVRGDSAAYFCASSPGTGGHEQYFGPGTRLTVT.

V and J are TRBV5-1 and TRBJ2-3, with D possibly TRBD1 on 7 matching bases. The V end was cut by 1 base, the J end by 2 bases, with 11 bases between. Looked up from germline, CDR1 is SGHRS and CDR2 is YFSETQ. There are 15 residues in the CDR3. CDR3 DNA: TGCGCCAGCAGCTTGTCAGGGGGGTTCACAGATACGCAGTATTTT. It yields the protein CASSLSGGFTDTQYF. Supplemented by reference TRBV5-1 and TRBJ2-3, the full variable domain reads KAGVTQTPRYLIKTRGQQVTLSCSPISGHRSVSWYQQTPGQGLQFLFEYFSETQRNKGNFPGRFSGRQFSNSRSEMNVSTLELGDSALYLCASSLSGGFTDTQYFGPGTRLTVL.

This chain joins TRBV7-3 and TRBJ2-1; 8 positions match TRBD2. The germline gives CDR1 SGHTA, CDR2 FQGTGA. The length of the CDR3 is 16 residues. V was clipped by 2 bases and J by 0 bases; unmatched bases: 3. CDR3 residues: CASSLRRGDSYNEQFF. CDR3 nucleotides: TGTGCCAGCAGCTTACGGCGGGGGGACTCCTACAATGAGCAGTTCTTC. The full variable domain, completed using reference TRBV7-3 and TRBJ2-1, is GAGVSQTPSNKVTEKGKYVELRCDPISGHTALYWYRQSLGQGPEFLIYFQGTGAADDSGLPNDRFFAVRPEGSVSTLKIQRTERGDSAVYLCASSLRRGDSYNEQFFGPGTRLTVL.

The V call is TRBV6-4, the J call TRBJ1-5, with D possibly TRBD1 on 6 matching bases. V lost 8 bases and J lost 0, with 14 bases in between. Germline V gene lookup returns CDR1 MRHNA and CDR2 SNTAGT. CDR3 length: 15 residues. In nucleotides, the CDR3 is TGTGCCAGCCGACAGGAACCTTATAGCAATCAGCCCCAGCATTTT. Translation gives CASRQEPYSNQPQHF.

The genes are TRBV27 and TRBJ2-2; no reliable D call. This CDR3 spans 16 amino acids. Per the germline V gene, CDR1 is MNHEY and CDR2 is SMNVEV (reference sequence). Trimming took off 5 bases at V and 6 bases at J, with 19 bases between the two ends. The CDR3, as DNA: TGTGCCAGCAGTAGAAGAACTCTTAATGGGCCCGGGGAGCTGTTTTTT. It yields the protein CASSRRTLNGPGELFF.

This clone was detected a few times. The V and J genes are TRBV30 and TRBJ1-1; D unresolved. In germline, CDR1 is GTSNPN, CDR2 SVGIG (reference sequence). V was cut by 1 base and J by 5 bases, with 8 bases left in between. The CDR3 contains 12 residues. This CDR3 reads CAWSGVRTEAFF. CDR3 nucleotide sequence: TGTGCCTGGAGTGGGGTAAGGACTGAAGCTTTCTTT. Full variable domain (outside the CDR3, taken from reference TRBV30 and TRBJ1-1): SQTIHQWPATLVQPVGSPLSLECTVEGTSNPNLYWYRQAAGRGLQLLFYSVGIGQISSEVPQNLSASRPQDRQFILSSKKLLLSDSGFYLCAWSGVRTEAFFGQGTRLTVV.

A word on this clone: Compared with germline, one end of the junction differs, possibly owing to a read error. This sequence joins TRBV5-1 and TRBJ2-7; 8 bases line up with TRBD1. Germline CDR1 is SGHRS and CDR2 is YFSETQ. CDR3 size: 15 residues. The CDR3 reads CASRLGAGGSGEQYF. In DNA, the CDR3 is TGCGCCAGCAGATTGGGTGCAGGGGGCAGTGGCGAGCAGTACTTC.

This chain links TRBV6-1 with TRBJ1-5; D is undetermined. Germline V gene lookup returns CDR1 MNHNS and CDR2 SASEGT. V shed 1 base and J shed 4 bases, with 5 bases lying between them. The CDR3 runs 13 residues. The CDR3 nucleotides are TGTGCCAGCAGTGAAGATTGGAATCAGCCCCAGCATTTT. This codes for CASSEDWNQPQHF.

The chain employs TRBV19 and TRBJ1-1, with D unclear. Germline V gene lookup returns CDR1 LNHDA and CDR2 SQIVND (reference sequence). V was clipped by 6 bases and J by 4 bases, with 21 bases between them. This CDR3 comprises 16 residues. This CDR3 reads CASRGSKPPEITEAFF. The CDR3 DNA reads as TGTGCCAGTAGAGGGTCTAAGCCTCCGGAGATCACTGAAGCTTTCTTT.

This chain uses TRBV5-1 with TRBJ1-4; no definite D call. Germline loops: CDR1 SGHRS, CDR2 YFSETQ. CDR3 length: 15 residues. V was pared by 5 bases and J by 0 bases, with 11 bases between. CDR3 in amino acids: CASSQDEATNEKLFF. The CDR3 nucleotides are TGCGCCAGCAGTCAAGACGAGGCAACTAATGAAAAACTGTTTTTT.

This clone was found a few times. The V gene is TRBV10-1, the J gene TRBJ1-2; D not resolved. Trimming took off 2 bases at V and 4 bases at J, with 14 bases between the two ends. Germline V gives CDR1 WNHNN, CDR2 SYGVQD (reference sequence). The CDR3 sequence is 15 residues long. The CDR3 DNA reads as TGCGCCAGCAGTGAGGGTTCCGCGGGAAGCTATGGCTACACCTTC. Translated, it gives CASSEGSAGSYGYTF.